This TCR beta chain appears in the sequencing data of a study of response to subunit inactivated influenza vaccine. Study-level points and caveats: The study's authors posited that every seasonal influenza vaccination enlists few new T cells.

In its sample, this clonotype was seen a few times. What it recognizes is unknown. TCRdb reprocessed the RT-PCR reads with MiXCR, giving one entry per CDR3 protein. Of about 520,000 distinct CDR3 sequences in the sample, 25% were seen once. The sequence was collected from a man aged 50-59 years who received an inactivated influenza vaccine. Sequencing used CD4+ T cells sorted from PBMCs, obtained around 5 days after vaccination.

The DNA for the CDR3 is TGCGCCAGCAGCCAAGGGACAGGGGCAGGTGGCTACACCTTC. It translates to CASSQGTGAGGYTF. The V gene is TRBV4-3, the J gene TRBJ1-2; TRBD1 matches at 9 bases. The V gene's germline CDR1 is LGHNA and CDR2 YSLEER. The ends lost 1 base at V and 7 bases at J; junction bases unmatched: 4. This CDR3 spans 14 amino acids.